This T cell receptor beta chain appears in the sequencing data of a study of blood T cell repertoires in COVID-19. The overall study: T cells, B-cell-depleted T cells, or PBMCs provided the cDNA or gDNA that served as material.

V dropped 5 bases and J dropped 3; count of bases not matched to a gene: 15. Germline CDR1 SGHVS, CDR2 FQNEAQ. The CDR3 has 17 residues. Methods used by the authors: Nucleated cell number was recorded as an estimate derived from reference gene primer amplification. Libraries were prepared by immunoSEQ multiplex PCR; TCRdb keeps only in-frame clonotypes and omits some of them. The V and J calls and clone size were taken over from that table, and D and trimming were inferred from the DNA. This repertoire shows hundreds of thousands of clones, almost 85% found once; its top ten account for under 2%. The sequenced sample consisted of peripheral blood. The sequence was obtained from a woman aged 80 or over with acute or convalescent COVID-19. The chain combines TRBV7-8 with TRBJ2-7; 8 bases are shared with TRBD2. CDR3 protein: CASSPLAGGLSNYEQYF. In nucleotides, the CDR3 is TGTGCCAGCAGCCCCCTGGCGGGGGGCCTCTCGAACTACGAGCAGTACTTC.